This T cell receptor beta chain was profiled in a study of blood T cells in healthy people across ages. With 2 bases removed from V and 14 bases from J, the gap between germline ends came to 17 bases. Germline CDR1 SGHTA, CDR2 FQGNSA. The CDR3 is 13 residues long. Isolating PBMCs gave at least 6 million of these cells per sample. This clonotype was counted at least ten times. A second PCR of 7 to 11 cycles used a sample-barcoded 5' primer and a J-beta primer mix. A single record per CDR3 protein comes from TCRdb applying MiXCR to the 5' RACE reads. The table includes approximately 800,000 distinct CDR3 sequences, approximately 55% detected once.

The material sequenced was blood. The gene calls are TRBV7-2 and TRBJ2-3; D remains ambiguous. This receptor was obtained from an elderly man in good health. The CDR3 bases are TGTGCCAGCAGCTTACCCCAATCCAGATACGCGTATTTT. Translating gives CASSLPQSRYAYF.